The 7 T cell receptor beta chains listed next were all sequenced from one sample in a study of T cell responses to AZD1222 COVID-19 vaccine. This table comes from immunoSEQ multiplex PCR, and its TCRdb copy is limited to in-frame clones, with some not included. The sample records roughly 120,000 clones, about 88% being singletons. Sequencing used peripheral blood, obtained on day 0 of AZD1222 vaccination. These TCRs come from an adult in good health.

The rearrangement uses TRBV6-2 or TRBV6-3 and TRBJ2-3; tentative D call: TRBD2 (6 bases). The CDR3 is made up of 15 amino acids. CDR1 MNHEY and CDR2 SVGEGT come from the germline V gene. V lost 3 bases and J 3 bases, leaving 13 bases between the germline ends. In nucleotides, the CDR3 is TGTGCCAGCAGTTATCGCGGGGAAGGTACAGATACGCAGTATTTT. It translates to CASSYRGEGTDTQYF.

V and J are TRBV4-1 and TRBJ1-5; D uncertain. V was pared by 4 bases and J by 1 base, with 8 bases between. The CDR3 has 14 amino acids. Germline CDR1 MGHRA, CDR2 YSYEKL. The CDR3 is CASSLGRSNQPQHF. In DNA, the CDR3 is TGCGCCAGCAGCCTGGGGAGGAGCAATCAGCCCCAGCATTTT.

The chain joins TRBV3-1 (or the pseudogene TRBV3-2) to TRBJ2-3, with unresolved D. Germline CDR1 LGHDT, CDR2 YNNKEL (reference sequence). The length of the CDR3 is 17 residues. V was shortened by 1 base and J by 2 bases, with 16 bases between the two germline ends. CDR3 sequence: CASSQGVALQFTDTQYF. The CDR3 DNA follows: TGTGCCAGCAGCCAAGGCGTGGCTCTCCAGTTCACAGATACGCAGTATTTT.

The chain uses TRBV27 and TRBJ2-5; 7 nucleotides align to TRBD2. Germline CDR1 MNHEY, CDR2 SMNVEV (reference sequence). J was trimmed by 1 base and V by 6 bases; bases with no gene match: 2. The CDR3 totals 13 residues. CDR3 DNA: TGTGCCAGCAGCCGCGGGGGCCAAGAGACCCAGTACTTC. Its translation: CASSRGGQETQYF.

The V gene is TRBV19, the J gene TRBJ2-3; a possible D gene is TRBD2 (6 bases). Trimming shortened V by 3 bases and J by 0 bases, and 7 bases separated the two germline ends. The CDR3 covers 14 residues. Germline values: CDR1 LNHDA, CDR2 SQIVND (reference sequence). CDR3 in amino acids: CASSISGSTDTQYF. The CDR3 DNA is TGTGCCAGTAGTATCAGCGGGAGCACAGATACGCAGTATTTT.

V usage is TRBV5-1 and J usage is TRBJ2-3, with 7 bases that match TRBD2. The V gene's germline CDR1 is SGHRS and CDR2 YFSETQ. V was pared by 3 bases and J by 5 bases, with 12 bases of the junction left unmatched. CDR3 length: 16 amino acids. The chain's CDR3 is CASSSPERELGDTQYF. The CDR3 nucleotides are TGCGCCAGCAGCTCTCCTGAGCGGGAACTTGGAGATACGCAGTATTTT.

This rearrangement joins TRBV10-3 to TRBJ2-7; 7 nucleotides agree with TRBD1. The CDR3 length is 20 residues. V dropped 4 bases and J dropped 0; count of bases not matched to a gene: 21. Germline CDR1 reads ENHRY; CDR2 reads SYGVKD. CDR3 amino acids: CAISALPLELGTASSYEQYF. The CDR3 nucleotides are TGTGCCATCAGTGCCCTCCCATTAGAGCTCGGGACAGCCAGCTCCTACGAGCAGTACTTC.